The present T cell receptor (beta chain) was sequenced within a study of blood T cell repertoires in COVID-19. About the research overall: What the recovered Cohort 3 donors had was two negative PCRs, clearance, or symptom resolution. Samples of COVID-19 (acute and convalescent) were obtained from the United States, Italy and Spain. The cDNA or gDNA used as material had been derived from T cells, B-cell-depleted T cells, or PBMCs.

Sequencing used immunoSEQ multiplex PCR; TCRdb keeps in-frame clones, though not all of them. This table has roughly 160,000 clones, 65% to 80% appearing once. Participant-given clinical history determined each cohort assignment. Sequences were obtained from PBMCs or T cells enriched from blood (not recorded which). The TCR sequence derives from a woman in her 70s in a cohort exposed to, infected with or recovered from COVID-19 (not recorded which).

DNA of the CDR3: TGTGCCAGCAAAGCAGCGGGTGAGCAGTTCTTC. It yields the protein CASKAAGEQFF. V usage is TRBV6-1 and J usage is TRBJ2-1, with D maybe TRBD2 (6 bases). The CDR3 loop spans 11 amino acids. CDR1 and CDR2 from the germline V gene are MNHNS and SASEGT. V was clipped by 7 bases and J by 9 bases, with 10 bases between them.